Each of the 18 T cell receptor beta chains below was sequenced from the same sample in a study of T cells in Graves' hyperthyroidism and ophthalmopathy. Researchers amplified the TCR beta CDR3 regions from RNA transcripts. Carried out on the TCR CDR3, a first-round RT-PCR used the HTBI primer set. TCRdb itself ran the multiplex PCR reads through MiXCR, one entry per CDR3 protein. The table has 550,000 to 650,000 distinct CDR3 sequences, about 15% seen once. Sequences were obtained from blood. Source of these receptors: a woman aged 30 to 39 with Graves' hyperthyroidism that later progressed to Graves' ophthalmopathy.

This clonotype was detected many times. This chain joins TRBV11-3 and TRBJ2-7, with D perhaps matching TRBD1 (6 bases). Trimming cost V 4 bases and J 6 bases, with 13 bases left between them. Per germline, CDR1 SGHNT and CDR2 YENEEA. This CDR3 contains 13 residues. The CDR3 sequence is CASSSQGFGEQYF. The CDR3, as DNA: TGTGCCAGCAGCTCGCAGGGGTTCGGCGAGCAGTACTTC.

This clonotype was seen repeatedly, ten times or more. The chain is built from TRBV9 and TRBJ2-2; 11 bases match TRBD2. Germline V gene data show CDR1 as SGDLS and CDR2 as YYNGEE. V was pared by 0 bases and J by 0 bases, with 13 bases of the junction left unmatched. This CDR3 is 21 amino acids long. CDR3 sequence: CASSVARRRLAGNANTGELFF. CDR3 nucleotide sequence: TGTGCCAGCAGCGTAGCAAGACGTAGACTAGCGGGAAACGCGAACACCGGGGAGCTGTTTTTT.

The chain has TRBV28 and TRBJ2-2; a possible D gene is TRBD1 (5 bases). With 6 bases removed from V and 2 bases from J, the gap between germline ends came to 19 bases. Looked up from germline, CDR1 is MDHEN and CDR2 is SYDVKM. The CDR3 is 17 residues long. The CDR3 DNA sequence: TGTGCCAGCAGCCATTACCTAGACAGAATTAACACCGGGGAGCTGTTTTTT. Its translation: CASSHYLDRINTGELFF.

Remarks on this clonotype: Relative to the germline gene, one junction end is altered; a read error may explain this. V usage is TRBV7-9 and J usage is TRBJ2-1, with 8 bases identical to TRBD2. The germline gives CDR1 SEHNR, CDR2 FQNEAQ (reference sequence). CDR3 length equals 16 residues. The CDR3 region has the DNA TGTGCCAGCAGCTTAGCGGGGCTAGCGGGTAACAATGAGAAGTTCTTC. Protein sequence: CASSLAGLAGNNEKFF.

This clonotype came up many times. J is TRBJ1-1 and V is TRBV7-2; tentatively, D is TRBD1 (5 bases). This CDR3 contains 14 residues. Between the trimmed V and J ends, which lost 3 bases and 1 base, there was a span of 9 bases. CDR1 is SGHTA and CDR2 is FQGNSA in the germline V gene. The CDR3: CASSLGPPNTEAFF. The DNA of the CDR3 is TGTGCCAGCAGCTTGGGACCGCCGAACACTGAAGCTTTCTTT. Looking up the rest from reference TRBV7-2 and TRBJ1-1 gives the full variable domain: GAGVSQSPSNKVTEKGKDVELRCDPISGHTALYWYRQSLGQGLEFLIYFQGNSAPDKSGLPSDRFSAERTGGSVSTLTIQRTQQEDSAVYLCASSLGPPNTEAFFGQGTRLTVV.

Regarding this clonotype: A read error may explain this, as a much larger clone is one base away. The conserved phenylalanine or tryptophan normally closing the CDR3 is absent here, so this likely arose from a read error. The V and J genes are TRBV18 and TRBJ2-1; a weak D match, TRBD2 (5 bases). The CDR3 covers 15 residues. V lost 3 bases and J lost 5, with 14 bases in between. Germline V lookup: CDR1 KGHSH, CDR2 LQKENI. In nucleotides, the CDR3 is TGTGCCAGCTCACCTTTTAACGGGGTGGACAATGAGCAGTTCGTC. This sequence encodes CASSPFNGVDNEQFV.

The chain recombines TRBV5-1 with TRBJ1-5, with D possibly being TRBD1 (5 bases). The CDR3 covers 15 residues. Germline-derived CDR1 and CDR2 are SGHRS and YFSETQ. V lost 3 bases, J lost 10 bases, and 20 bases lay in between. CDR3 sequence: CASSSGMKGGEPQHF. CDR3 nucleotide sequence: TGCGCCAGCAGCTCAGGGATGAAGGGAGGGGAACCCCAGCATTTT.

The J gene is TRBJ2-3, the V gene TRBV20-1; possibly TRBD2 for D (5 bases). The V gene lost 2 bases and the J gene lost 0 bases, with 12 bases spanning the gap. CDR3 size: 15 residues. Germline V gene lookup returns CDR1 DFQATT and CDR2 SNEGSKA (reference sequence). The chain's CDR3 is CSARTLASSTDTQYF. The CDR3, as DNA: TGCAGTGCTAGAACCCTAGCATCTAGCACAGATACGCAGTATTTT.

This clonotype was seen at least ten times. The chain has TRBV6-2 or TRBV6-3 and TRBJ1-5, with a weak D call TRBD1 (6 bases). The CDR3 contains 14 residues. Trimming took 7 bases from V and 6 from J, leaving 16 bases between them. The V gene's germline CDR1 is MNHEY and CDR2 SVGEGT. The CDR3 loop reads CASTRAIGGQPQHF. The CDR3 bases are TGTGCCAGCACCCGAGCGATAGGGGGTCAGCCCCAGCATTTT.

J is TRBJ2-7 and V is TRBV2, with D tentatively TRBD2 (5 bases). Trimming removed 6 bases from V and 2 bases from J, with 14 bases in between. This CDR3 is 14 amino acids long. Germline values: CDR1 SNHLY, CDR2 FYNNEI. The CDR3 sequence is CASSADLRPYEQYF. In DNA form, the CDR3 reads TGTGCCAGCAGCGCGGACTTACGACCCTACGAGCAGTACTTC.

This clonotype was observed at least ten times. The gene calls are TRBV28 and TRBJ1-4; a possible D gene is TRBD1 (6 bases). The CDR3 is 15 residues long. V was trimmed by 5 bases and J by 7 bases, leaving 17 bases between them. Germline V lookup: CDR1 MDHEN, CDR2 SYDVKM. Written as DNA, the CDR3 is TGTGCCAGCAGTCCTCAGGGGCTTAGGGGTGAAAAACTGTTTTTT. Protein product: CASSPQGLRGEKLFF.

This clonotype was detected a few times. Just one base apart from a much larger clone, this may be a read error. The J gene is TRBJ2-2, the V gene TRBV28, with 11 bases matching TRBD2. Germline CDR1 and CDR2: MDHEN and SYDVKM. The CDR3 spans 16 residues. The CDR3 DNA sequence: TGTTCCAGCAGTGCTAGACTAGCGGGGCTTACCGGGGAGCTGTTTTTT. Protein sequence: CSSSARLAGLTGELFF.

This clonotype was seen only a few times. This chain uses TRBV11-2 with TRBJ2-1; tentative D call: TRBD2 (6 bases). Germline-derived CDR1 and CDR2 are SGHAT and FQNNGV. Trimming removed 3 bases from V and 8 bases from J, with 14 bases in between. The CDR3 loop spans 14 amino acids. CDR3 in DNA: TGTGCCAGCAGCTTCGCACTAGCTGGGCATGAGCAGTTCTTC. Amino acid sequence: CASSFALAGHEQFF.

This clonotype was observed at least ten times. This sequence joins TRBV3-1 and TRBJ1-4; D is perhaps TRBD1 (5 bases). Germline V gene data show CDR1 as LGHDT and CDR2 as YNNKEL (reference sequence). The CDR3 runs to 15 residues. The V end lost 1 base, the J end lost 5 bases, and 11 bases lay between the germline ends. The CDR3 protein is CASSQGSGTNEKLFF. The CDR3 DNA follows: TGTGCCAGCAGCCAAGGGTCTGGGACCAATGAAAAACTGTTTTTT.

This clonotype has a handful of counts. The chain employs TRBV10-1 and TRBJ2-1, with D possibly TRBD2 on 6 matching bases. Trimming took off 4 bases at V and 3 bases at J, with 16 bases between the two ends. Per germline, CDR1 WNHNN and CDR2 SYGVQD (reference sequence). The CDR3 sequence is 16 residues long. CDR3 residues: CASSGRTILDYNEQFF. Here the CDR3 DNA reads TGCGCCAGCAGTGGGCGGACTATTCTTGACTACAATGAGCAGTTCTTC.

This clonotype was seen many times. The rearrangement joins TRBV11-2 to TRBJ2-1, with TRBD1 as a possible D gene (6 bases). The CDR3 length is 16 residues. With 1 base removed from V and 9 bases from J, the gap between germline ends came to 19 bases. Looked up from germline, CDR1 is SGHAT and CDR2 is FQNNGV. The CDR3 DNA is TGTGCCAGCAGCTTAGGCTATTATGTCAGAGGGGGTGAGCAGTTCTTC. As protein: CASSLGYYVRGGEQFF.

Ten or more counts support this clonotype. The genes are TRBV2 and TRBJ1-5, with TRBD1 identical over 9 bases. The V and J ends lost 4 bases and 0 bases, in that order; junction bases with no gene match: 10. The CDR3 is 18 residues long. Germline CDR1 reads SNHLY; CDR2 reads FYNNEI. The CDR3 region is CASSGPDRGHYSNQPQHF. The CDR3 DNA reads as TGTGCCAGCAGTGGACCGGACAGGGGCCATTATAGCAATCAGCCCCAGCATTTT.

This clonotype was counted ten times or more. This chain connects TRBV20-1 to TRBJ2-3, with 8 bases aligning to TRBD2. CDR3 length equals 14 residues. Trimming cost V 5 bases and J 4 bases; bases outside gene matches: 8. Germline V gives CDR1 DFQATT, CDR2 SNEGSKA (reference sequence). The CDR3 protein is CSAGLARGPDTQYF. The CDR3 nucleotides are TGCAGTGCTGGACTAGCTCGTGGCCCAGATACGCAGTATTTT.